This TCR beta chain emerged from a study of blood T cell repertoires in COVID-19. Study in general: T cells, B-cell-depleted T cells, or PBMCs provided the cDNA or gDNA that served as material.

Germline lookup yields CDR1 SGHTA and CDR2 FQGNSA. V lost 3 bases and J 6 bases, leaving 21 bases between the germline ends. This CDR3 has 16 residues. Method: immunoSEQ multiplex PCR; TCRdb's copy keeps in-frame clones and lacks some. The table lists roughly 150,000 clones, 70% to 90% of them singletons, with around 4.6% in the top ten. The sample taken for sequencing was peripheral blood. The chain employs TRBV7-2 and TRBJ2-7, with TRBD2 as a possible D gene (6 bases). This receptor was obtained from a human donor in a cohort sampled during active COVID-19. The CDR3: CASSFILGGRPFEQYF. The CDR3 region has the DNA TGTGCCAGCAGCTTCATCCTCGGGGGAAGGCCGTTCGAGCAGTACTTC.